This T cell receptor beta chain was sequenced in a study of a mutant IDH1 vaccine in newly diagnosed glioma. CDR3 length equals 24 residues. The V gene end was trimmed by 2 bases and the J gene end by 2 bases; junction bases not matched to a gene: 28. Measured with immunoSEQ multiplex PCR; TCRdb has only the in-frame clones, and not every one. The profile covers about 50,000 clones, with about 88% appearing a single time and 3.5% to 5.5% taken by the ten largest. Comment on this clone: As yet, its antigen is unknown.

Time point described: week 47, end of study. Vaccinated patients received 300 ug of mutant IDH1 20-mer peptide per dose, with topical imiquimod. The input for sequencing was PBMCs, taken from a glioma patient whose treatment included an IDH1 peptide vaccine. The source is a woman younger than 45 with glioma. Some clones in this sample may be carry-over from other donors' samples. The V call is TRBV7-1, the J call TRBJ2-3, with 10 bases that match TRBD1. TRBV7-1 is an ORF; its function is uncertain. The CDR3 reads CASSSWDRGLVTARDHSHTDTQYF. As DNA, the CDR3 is TGTGCCAGCAGCTCATGGGACAGGGGCCTAGTTACAGCTAGGGACCACAGTCACACAGATACGCAGTATTTT.